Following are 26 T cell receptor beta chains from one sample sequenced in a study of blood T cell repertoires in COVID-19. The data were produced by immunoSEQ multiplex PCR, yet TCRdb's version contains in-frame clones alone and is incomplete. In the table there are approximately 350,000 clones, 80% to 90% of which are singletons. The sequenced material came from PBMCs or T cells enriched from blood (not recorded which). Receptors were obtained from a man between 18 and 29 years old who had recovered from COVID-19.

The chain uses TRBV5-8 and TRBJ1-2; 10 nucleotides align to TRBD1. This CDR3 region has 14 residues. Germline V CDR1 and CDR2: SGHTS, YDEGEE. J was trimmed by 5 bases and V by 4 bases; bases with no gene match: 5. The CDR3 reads CASSGRDRGYGYTF. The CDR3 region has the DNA TGTGCCAGCAGCGGACGGGACAGGGGATATGGCTACACCTTC.

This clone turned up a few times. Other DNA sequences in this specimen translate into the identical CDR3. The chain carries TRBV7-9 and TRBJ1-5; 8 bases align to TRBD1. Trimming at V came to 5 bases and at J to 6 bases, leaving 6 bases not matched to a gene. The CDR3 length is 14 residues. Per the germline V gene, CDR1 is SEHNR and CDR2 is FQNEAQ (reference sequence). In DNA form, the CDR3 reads TGTGCCAGCAGCCTTGGACAGGGTGGTCAGCCCCAGCATTTT. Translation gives CASSLGQGGQPQHF.

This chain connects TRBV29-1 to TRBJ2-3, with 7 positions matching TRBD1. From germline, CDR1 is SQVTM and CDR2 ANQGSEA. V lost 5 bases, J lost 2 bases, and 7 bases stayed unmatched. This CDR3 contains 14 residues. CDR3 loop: CSVPDRVHTDTQYF. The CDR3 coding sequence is TGCAGCGTTCCCGACAGGGTCCACACAGATACGCAGTATTTT.

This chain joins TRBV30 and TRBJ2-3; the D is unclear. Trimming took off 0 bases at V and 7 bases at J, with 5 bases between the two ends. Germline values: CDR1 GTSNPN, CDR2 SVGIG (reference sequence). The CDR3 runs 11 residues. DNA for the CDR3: TGTGCCTGGAGTGTACTAAATACGCAGTATTTT. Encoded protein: CAWSVLNTQYF. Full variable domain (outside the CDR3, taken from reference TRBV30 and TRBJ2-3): SQTIHQWPATLVQPVGSPLSLECTVEGTSNPNLYWYRQAAGRGLQLLFYSVGIGQISSEVPQNLSASRPQDRQFILSSKKLLLSDSGFYLCAWSVLNTQYFGPGTRLTVL.

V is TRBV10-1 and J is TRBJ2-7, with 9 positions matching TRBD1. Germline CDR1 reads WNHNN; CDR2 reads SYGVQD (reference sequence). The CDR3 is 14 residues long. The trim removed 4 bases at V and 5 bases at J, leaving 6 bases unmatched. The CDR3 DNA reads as TGCGCCAGCAGTGGGGGACAGGGTTATCACGAGCAGTACTTC. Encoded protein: CASSGGQGYHEQYF.

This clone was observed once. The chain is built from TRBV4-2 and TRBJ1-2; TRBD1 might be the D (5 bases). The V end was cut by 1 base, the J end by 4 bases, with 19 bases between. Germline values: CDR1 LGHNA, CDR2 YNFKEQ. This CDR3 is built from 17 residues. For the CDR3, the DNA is TGTGCCAGCAGCCAAGCGGCCACAGGAGATATAGCCTATGGCTACACCTTC. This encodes CASSQAATGDIAYGYTF.

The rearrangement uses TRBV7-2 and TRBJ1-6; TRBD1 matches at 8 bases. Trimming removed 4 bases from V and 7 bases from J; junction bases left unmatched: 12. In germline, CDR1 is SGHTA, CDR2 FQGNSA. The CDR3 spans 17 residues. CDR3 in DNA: TGTGCCAGCAGCTCGACAGGGGTCGGAAGAATGAATTCACCCCTCCACTTT. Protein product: CASSSTGVGRMNSPLHF.

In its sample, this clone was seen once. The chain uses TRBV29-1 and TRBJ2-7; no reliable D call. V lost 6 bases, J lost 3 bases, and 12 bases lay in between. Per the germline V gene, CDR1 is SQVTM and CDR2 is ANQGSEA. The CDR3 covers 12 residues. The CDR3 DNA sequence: TGCAGCGTCGCACTATCTATCTACGAGCAGTACTTC. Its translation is CSVALSIYEQYF.

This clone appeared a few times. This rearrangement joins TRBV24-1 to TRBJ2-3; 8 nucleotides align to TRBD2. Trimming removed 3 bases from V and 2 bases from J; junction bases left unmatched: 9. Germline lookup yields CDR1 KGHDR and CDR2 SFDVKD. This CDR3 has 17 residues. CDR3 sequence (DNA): TGTGCCACCAGTGATGGCCCTAGCGGGTTTTTCACAGATACGCAGTATTTT. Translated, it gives CATSDGPSGFFTDTQYF.

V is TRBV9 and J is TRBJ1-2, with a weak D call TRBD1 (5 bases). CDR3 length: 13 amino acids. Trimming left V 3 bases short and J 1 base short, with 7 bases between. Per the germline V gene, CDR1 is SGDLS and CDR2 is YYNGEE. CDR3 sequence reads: CASSAQGNYGYTF. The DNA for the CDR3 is TGTGCCAGCAGCGCCCAGGGTAACTATGGCTACACCTTC.

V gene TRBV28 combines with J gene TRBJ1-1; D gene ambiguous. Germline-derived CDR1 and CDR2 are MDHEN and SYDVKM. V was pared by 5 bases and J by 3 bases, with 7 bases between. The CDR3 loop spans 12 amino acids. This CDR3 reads CASSQRDTEAFF. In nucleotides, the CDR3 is TGTGCCAGCAGTCAGCGGGACACTGAAGCTTTCTTT. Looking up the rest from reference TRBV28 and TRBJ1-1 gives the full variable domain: DVKVTQSSRYLVKRTGEKVFLECVQDMDHENMFWYRQDPGLGLRLIYFSYDVKMKEKGDIPEGYSVSREKKERFSLILESASTNQTSMYLCASSQRDTEAFFGQGTRLTVV.

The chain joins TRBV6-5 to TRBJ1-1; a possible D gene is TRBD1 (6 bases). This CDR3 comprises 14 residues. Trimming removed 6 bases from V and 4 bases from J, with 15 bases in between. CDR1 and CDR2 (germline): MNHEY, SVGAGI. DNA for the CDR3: TGTGCCAGCAGCCAAGGGACATCTGGCACTGAAGCTTTCTTT. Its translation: CASSQGTSGTEAFF.

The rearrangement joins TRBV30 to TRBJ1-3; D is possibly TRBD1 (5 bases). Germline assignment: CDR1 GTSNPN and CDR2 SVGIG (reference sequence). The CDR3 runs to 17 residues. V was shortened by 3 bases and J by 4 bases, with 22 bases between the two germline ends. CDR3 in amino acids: CAWRPQREGDLGNTIYF. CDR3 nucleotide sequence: TGTGCCTGGAGGCCTCAAAGGGAAGGGGACTTAGGAAACACCATATATTTT.

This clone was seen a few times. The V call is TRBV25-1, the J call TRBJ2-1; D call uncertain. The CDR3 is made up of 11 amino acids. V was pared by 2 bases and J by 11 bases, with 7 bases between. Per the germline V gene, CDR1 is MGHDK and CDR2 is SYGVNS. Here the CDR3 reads CASSEGPKQFF. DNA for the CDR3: TGTGCCAGCAGTGAAGGGCCCAAGCAGTTCTTC. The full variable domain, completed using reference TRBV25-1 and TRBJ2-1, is EADIYQTPRYLVIGTGKKITLECSQTMGHDKMYWYQQDPGMELHLIHYSYGVNSTEKGDLSSESTVSRIRTEHFPLTLESARPSHTSQYLCASSEGPKQFFGPGTRLTVL.

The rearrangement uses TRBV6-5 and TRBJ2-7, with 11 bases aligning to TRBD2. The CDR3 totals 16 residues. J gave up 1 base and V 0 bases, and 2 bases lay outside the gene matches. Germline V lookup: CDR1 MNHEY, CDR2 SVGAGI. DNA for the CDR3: TGTGCCAGCAGTTACTCGACTAGCGGGACGTCCTACGAGCAGTACTTC. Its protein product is CASSYSTSGTSYEQYF.

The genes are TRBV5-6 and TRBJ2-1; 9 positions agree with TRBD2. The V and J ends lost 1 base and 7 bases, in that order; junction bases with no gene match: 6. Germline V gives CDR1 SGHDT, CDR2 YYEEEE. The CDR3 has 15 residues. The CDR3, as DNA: TGTGCCAGCAGCTTGCCGGGACTAGCTTATAATGAGCAGTTCTTC. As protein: CASSLPGLAYNEQFF.

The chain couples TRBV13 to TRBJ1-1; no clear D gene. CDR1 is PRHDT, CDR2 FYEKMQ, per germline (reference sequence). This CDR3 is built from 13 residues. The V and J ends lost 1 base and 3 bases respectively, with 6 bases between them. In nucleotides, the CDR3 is TGTGCCAGCAGCTTAGTCTCTGACACTGAAGCTTTCTTT. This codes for CASSLVSDTEAFF. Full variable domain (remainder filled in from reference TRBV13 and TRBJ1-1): AAGVIQSPRHLIKEKRETATLKCYPIPRHDTVYWYQQGPGQDPQFLISFYEKMQSDKGSIPDRFSAQQFSDYHSELNMSSLELGDSALYFCASSLVSDTEAFFGQGTRLTVV.

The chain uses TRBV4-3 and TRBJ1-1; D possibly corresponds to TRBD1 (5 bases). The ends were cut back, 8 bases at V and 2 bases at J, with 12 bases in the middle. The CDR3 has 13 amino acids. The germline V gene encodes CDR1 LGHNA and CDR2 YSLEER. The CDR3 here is CASRRDGNTEAFF. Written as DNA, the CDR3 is TGCGCCAGCCGCAGGGATGGAAACACTGAAGCTTTCTTT.

CDR3 sequence: CASSLRVTGTEAFF. For the CDR3, the DNA is TGTGCCAGCAGCTTAAGAGTTACGGGCACTGAAGCTTTCTTT. V gene TRBV5-4 combines with J gene TRBJ1-1; D gene uncertain. V lost 2 bases and J 4 bases, leaving 12 bases between the germline ends. Germline-derived CDR1 and CDR2 are SGHNT and YYREEE (reference sequence). This CDR3 has 14 amino acids.

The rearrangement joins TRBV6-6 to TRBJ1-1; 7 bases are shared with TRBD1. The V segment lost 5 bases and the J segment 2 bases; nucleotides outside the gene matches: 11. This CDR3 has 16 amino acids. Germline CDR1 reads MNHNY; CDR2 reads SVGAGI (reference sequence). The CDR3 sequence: CASSPPFRQGNTEAFF. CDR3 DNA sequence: TGTGCCAGCAGTCCCCCGTTCCGACAGGGCAACACTGAAGCTTTCTTT.

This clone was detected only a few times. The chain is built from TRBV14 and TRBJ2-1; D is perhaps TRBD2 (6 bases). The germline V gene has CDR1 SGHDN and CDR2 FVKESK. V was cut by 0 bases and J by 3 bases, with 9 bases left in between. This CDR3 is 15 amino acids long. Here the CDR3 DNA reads TGTGCCAGCAGCCAAGAACTAGCTCTCTACAATGAGCAGTTCTTC. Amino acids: CASSQELALYNEQFF.

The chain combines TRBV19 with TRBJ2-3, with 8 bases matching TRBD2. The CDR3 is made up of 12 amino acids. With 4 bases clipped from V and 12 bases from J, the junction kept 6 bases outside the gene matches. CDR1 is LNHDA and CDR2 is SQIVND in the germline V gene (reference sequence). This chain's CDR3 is CASSTTSGKQYF. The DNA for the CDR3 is TGTGCCAGTAGTACCACTAGCGGCAAACAGTATTTT.

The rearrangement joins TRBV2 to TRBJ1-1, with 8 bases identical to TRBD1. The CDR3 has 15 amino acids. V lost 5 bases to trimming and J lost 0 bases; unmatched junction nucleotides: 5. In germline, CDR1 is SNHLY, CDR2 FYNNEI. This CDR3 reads CASSSGQALNTEAFF. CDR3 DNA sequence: TGTGCCAGCAGTTCGGGACAGGCATTGAACACTGAAGCTTTCTTT.

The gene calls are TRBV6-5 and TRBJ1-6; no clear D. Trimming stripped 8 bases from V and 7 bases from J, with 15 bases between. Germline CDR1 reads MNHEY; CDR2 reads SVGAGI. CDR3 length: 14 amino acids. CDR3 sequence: CASSYRESNSPLHF. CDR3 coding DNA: TGTGCCAGCTCGTACCGGGAGAGCAATTCACCCCTCCACTTT.

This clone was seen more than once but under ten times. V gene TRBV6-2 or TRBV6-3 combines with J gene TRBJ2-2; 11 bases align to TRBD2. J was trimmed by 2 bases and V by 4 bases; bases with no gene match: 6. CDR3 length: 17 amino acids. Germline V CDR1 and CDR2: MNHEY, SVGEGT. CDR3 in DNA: TGTGCCAGCAGTTCCAGGACTAGCGGGCTTAACACCGGGGAGCTGTTTTTT. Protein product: CASSSRTSGLNTGELFF.

The CDR3 sequence is CATSRAGLGDTQYF. Written as DNA, the CDR3 is TGTGCCACCAGCAGAGCAGGGTTAGGTGATACGCAGTATTTT. This sequence joins TRBV15 and TRBJ2-3, with D possibly TRBD1 on 5 matching bases. The CDR3 is 14 amino acids. Germline CDR1 and CDR2: LNHNV and YYDKDF (reference sequence). Between the trimmed V and J ends, which lost 1 base and 6 bases, there was a span of 11 bases.